This TCR beta chain appears in the sequencing data of a study of T cells in Graves' hyperthyroidism and ophthalmopathy. Study-level findings and limits: Researchers found most expanded thyroid clonotypes above 0.001 in blood as well.

Trimming cost V 5 bases and J 7 bases; bases outside gene matches: 11. Germline V lookup: CDR1 SGHVS, CDR2 FQNEAQ. CDR3 length: 15 amino acids. TCR beta CDR3 regions were amplified from RNA transcripts. Carried out on the TCR CDR3, a first-round RT-PCR used the HTBI primer set. TCRdb analysed the multiplex PCR reads with MiXCR anew, one entry per CDR3 protein. The top ten hold 13% to 15% of the sample, which has around 450,000 distinct CDR3 sequences, 15% to 18% seen once. This clonotype occurred many times. Its antigen remains unidentified. Each diagnosis drew on symptoms, thyroxine, TRAb, thyroid ultrasound and orbital computed tomography findings. Out of over 7.5 ml of fresh peripheral blood came the PBMCs.

This chain uses TRBV7-8 with TRBJ1-2, with 9 bases aligning to TRBD1. This sequence originates from a woman between 18 and 29 years old with Graves' hyperthyroidism. The specimen was blood. The CDR3 sequence: CASSKGTGSTGGYTF. Here the CDR3 DNA reads TGTGCCAGCAGCAAGGGGACAGGGAGCACGGGTGGCTACACCTTC.